This T cell receptor beta chain was obtained from a study of cytomegalovirus exposure and HLA in healthy donors. General study findings and limits: The authors judged a highly shared variant cluster likely a sequencing artifact. Most TCR sequences showed up rarely, but some public TCRs showed up in many donors.

As concerns this clone: Its antigen is not known.

The germline V gene has CDR1 SGHRS and CDR2 YFSETQ. After removal of 1 base from V and 2 bases from J, the junction contained 8 bases not matched to a gene. The CDR3 sequence is 17 residues long. Primers for the PCR totalled 60 Vbeta and 13 Jbeta. TCRdb's copy holds only in-frame clones and misses some; the assay was immunoSEQ multiplex PCR. Reported are tens of thousands of clones; the ten largest clones contain approximately 2.9%. The chain joins TRBV5-1 to TRBJ2-3; 9 nucleotides agree with TRBD1. The sequence was obtained from a woman in her twenties or thirties in good health and CMV-seropositive. Material for sequencing was PBMCs. The CDR3 DNA follows: TGCGCCAGCAGCTTGTACGGGGACAGGGCCCTCACAGATACGCAGTATTTT. Amino acids: CASSLYGDRALTDTQYF.